A single TCR beta chain is shown here with its context. The antigen is unknown. The data were taken from a study of long-term antiretroviral therapy in people with HIV. All donors provided no fewer than one pre-ART and no fewer than two post-ART PBMC samples. The immunoSEQ assay was v3.0, run at survey level. Using immunoSEQ multiplex PCR, the repertoire was profiled, and TCRdb retains in-frame clones only, with some absent. This table holds approximately 20,000 clones, roughly nine tenths found once. This CDR3 region has 14 residues. The V and J ends lost 8 bases and 0 bases respectively, with 8 bases between them. CDR1 MNHEY and CDR2 SVGAGI come from the germline V gene. Overall study findings and caveats: Pre-ART clonal expansion yielded clones that dominated the repertoire at all time points.

The chain employs TRBV6-5 and TRBJ1-6; D call uncertain. This sequence was found in a man between 45 and 60 years old with HIV. This material consisted of unsorted PBMCs, taken 4.2 years after starting antiretroviral therapy. The CDR3: CASAPSSYNSPLHF. CDR3 sequence (DNA): TGTGCCAGCGCCCCGAGCTCCTATAATTCACCCCTCCACTTT.